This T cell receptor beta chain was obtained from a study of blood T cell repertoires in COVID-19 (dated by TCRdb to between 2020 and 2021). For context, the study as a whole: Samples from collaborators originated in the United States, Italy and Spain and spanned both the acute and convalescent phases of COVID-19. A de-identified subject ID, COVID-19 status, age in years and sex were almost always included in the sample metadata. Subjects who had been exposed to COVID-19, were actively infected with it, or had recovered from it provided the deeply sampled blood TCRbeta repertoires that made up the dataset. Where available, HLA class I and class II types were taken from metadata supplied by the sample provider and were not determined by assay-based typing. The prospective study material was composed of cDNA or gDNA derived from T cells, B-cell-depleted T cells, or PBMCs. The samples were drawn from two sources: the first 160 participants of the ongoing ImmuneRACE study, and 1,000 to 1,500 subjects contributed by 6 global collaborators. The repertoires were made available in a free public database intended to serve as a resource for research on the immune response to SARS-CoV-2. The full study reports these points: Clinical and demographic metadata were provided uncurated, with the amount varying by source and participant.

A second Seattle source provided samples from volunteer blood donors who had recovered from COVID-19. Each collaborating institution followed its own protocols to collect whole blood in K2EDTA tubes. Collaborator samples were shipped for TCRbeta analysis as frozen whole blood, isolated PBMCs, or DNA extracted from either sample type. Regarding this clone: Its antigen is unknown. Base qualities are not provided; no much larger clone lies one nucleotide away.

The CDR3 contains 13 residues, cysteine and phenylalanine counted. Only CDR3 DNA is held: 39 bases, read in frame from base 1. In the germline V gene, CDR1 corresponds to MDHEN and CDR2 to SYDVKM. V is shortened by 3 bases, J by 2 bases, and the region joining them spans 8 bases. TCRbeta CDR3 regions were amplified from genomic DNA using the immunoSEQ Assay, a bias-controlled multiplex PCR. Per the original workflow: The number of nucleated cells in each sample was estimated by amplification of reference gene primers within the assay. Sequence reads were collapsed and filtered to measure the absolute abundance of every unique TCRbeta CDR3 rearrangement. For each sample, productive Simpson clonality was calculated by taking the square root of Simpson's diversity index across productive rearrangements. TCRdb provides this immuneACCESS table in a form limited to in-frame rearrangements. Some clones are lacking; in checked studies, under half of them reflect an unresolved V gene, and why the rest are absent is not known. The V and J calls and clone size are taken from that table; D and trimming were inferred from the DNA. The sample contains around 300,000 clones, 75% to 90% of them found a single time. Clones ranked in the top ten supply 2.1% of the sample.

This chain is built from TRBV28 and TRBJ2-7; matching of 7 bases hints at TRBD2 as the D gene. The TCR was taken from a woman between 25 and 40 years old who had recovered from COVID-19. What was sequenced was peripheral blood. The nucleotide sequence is TGTGCCAGCAGTTTGGGGGGGCCCTACGAGCAGTACTTC. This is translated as CASSLGGPYEQYF.